This T cell receptor (beta chain) was retrieved from a study of shared clonotypes between healthy human individuals. Study results and limitations: Generally, naive subsets (rather than memory subsets) showed larger estimated richness.

Details on this clone: What it binds is unknown.

Produced via immunoSEQ multiplex PCR; TCRdb's table is partial and in-frame only. Among more than 2 million clones, 85% to 95% were seen once, and the ten largest hold 0.1% to 0.15%. The CDR3 consists of 11 residues. The germline V gene has CDR1 LNHDA and CDR2 SQIVND (reference sequence). The V gene lost 3 bases and the J gene lost 7 bases, with 6 bases spanning the gap. The clonotype comes from a man aged 18 to 30 in good health. Sequencing was performed on naive CD4+ T cells sorted from blood. Subset given: CD45RA+ positively selected. The chain couples TRBV19 to TRBJ1-2, with D uncertain. CDR3 DNA: TGTGCCAGTAGTATTCTCGGTGGCTACACCTTC. Translated: CASSILGGYTF.